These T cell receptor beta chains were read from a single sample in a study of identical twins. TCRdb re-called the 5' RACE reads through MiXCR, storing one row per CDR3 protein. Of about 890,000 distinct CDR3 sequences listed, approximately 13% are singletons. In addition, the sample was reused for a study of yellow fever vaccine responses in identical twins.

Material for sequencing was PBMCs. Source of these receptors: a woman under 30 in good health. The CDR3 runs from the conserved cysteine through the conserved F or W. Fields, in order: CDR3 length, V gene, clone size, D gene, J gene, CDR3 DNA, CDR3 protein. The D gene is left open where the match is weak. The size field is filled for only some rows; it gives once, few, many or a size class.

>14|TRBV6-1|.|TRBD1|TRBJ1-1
TGTGCCAGCAGCCCACAGGGGAGGCACACTGAAGCTTTCTTT
CASSPQGRHTEAFF
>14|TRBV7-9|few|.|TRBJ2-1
TGTGCCAGCAGCTCCCCCCATCCCGGCGATGAGCAGTTCTTC
CASSSPHPGDEQFF
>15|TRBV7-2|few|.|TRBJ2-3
TGTGCCAGCATCGAGGGACGTCTCTTCACAGATACGCAGTATTTT
CASIEGRLFTDTQYF
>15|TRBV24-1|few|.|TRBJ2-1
TGTGCCACCAGTGACATCCGGGACCCATACAATGAGCAGTTCTTC
CATSDIRDPYNEQFF
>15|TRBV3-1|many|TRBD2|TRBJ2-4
TGTGCCAGCAGCCGAAACAGGTTCCCGGGAGGCATTCAGTACTTC
CASSRNRFPGGIQYF
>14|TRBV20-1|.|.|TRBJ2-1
TGCAGTGCAGGAGGTCGCGTTCTACAGGGTGAGCAGTTCTTC
CSAGGRVLQGEQFF
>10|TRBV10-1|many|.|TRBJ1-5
TGCGCCAGCAGCCGCCAGCCCCAGCATTTT
CASSRQPQHF
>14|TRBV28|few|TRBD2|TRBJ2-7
TGTGCCAGCAGAAGACTAGCGGGAAGTGTCGGGCAGTACTTC
CASRRLAGSVGQYF
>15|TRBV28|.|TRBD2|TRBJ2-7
TGTGCCAGCAGCAGACTAGCGGGAGGGCGGAACGAGCAGTACTTC
CASSRLAGGRNEQYF
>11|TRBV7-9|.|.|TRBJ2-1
TGTGCCAGCAGTTCTAGACTCGAGGAGTTCTTC
CASSSRLEEFF
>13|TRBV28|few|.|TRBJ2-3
TGTGCCAGCAGTATACCCGCGTTGTGGACGCAGTATTTT
CASSIPALWTQYF
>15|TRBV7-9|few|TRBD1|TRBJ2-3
TGTGCCAGCAGCATTCCGGGACAGCCCACAGATACGCAGTATTTT
CASSIPGQPTDTQYF
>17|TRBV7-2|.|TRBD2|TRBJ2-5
TGTGCCAGCAGCTTGGTGGGGGTCCGGGGGGGCAAAGAGACCCAGTACTTC
CASSLVGVRGGKETQYF
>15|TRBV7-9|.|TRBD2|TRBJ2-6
TGTGCCAGCAGCAGTCAGGGAGGGGAGGCCAACGTCCTGACTTTC
CASSSQGGEANVLTF
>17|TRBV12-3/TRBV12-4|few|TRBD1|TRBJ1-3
TGTGCCAGCAGTACCCGGGACAGGGTTACTCCGGGAAACACCATATATTTT
CASSTRDRVTPGNTIYF
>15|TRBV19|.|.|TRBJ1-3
TGTGCCAGTAGCAACCCGAGGGGATCTGGAAACACCATATATTTT
CASSNPRGSGNTIYF
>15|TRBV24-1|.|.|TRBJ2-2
TGTGCCACCAGTGATATCGTTGTAGGCACCGGGGAGCTGTTTTTT
CATSDIVVGTGELFF
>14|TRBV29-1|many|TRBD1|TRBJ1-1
TGCAGCGTTGAGGACAGGCTTATGAACACTGAAGCTTTCTTT
CSVEDRLMNTEAFF
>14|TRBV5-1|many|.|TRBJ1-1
TGCGCCAGCAGCACCCACGGGGGAAACACTGAAGCTTTCTTT
CASSTHGGNTEAFF
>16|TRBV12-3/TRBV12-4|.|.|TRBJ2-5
TGTGCCAGCAGTCCTGAGGGCAGGGTAATACAAGAGACCCAGTACTTC
CASSPEGRVIQETQYF
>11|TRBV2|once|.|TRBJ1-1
TGTGCCAGCAGTGAGGCCGCTGAAGCTTTCTTT
CASSEAAEAFF
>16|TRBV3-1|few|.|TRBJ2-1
TGTGCCAGCAGCCAAGACGTCAGGGGCAGGGCTAATGAGCAGTTCTTC
CASSQDVRGRANEQFF
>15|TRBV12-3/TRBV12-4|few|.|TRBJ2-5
TGTGCCAGCAGTGCCCTCGGGGGGCCGTGGGAGACCCAGTACTTC
CASSALGGPWETQYF
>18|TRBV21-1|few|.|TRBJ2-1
TGTGCCAGCAGACCCCTGGGAACAGGGATAGTCCAAAGGGATGAGCAGTTCTTC
CASRPLGTGIVQRDEQFF
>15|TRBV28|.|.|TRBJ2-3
TGTGCCAGCAGACCATCCCCCCCGGGGCAAGATACGCAGTATTTT
CASRPSPPGQDTQYF
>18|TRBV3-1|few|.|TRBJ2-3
TGTGCCAGCAGCCAAGAAGGCAGAGGGAGCTATCTTAAAGATACGCAGTATTTT
CASSQEGRGSYLKDTQYF
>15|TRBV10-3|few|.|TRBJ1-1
TGTGCCATCAGTGTGGGTGGACGGTCGAACACTGAAGCTTTCTTT
CAISVGGRSNTEAFF
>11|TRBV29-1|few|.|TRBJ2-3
TGCAGCGGGGGAAGCACAGATACGCAGTATTTT
CSGGSTDTQYF
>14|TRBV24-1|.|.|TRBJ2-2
TGTGCCACCAGTGACGGTCTTATCACCGGGGAGCTGTTTTTT
CATSDGLITGELFF
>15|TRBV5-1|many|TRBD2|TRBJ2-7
TGCGCCAGCAGCTTCTCCGGGACTAGTGGGTACGAGCAGTACTTC
CASSFSGTSGYEQYF
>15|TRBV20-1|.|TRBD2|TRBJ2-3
TGCAGTGCTAGAGATGTGAGCGGGGGGCACCATACGCAGTATTTT
CSARDVSGGHHTQYF
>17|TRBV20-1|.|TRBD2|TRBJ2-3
TGCAGTGCTAGACACTTTCTTGCCGGGACTACCACAGATACGCAGTATTTT
CSARHFLAGTTTDTQYF
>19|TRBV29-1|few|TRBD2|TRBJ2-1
TGCAGCGTGATGGATGGAGGACTAGCGGGAGTAAGGTCCTACAATGAGCAGTTCTTC
CSVMDGGLAGVRSYNEQFF
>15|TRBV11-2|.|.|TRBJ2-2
TGTGCCAGCAGCCGTCAGGGATTTAACACCGGGGAGCTGTTTTTT
CASSRQGFNTGELFF
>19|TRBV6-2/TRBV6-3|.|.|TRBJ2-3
TGTGCCAGCAGTCCGATTCATCCCGGGACACTCTCCGTCACAGATACGCAGTATTTT
CASSPIHPGTLSVTDTQYF
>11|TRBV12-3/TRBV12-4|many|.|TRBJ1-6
TGTGCCAGCGGGGATAATTCACCCCTCCACTTT
CASGDNSPLHF
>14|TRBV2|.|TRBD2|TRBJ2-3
TGTGCCAGCAGTGGGCGCGGGGGGCCAGATACGCAGTATTTT
CASSGRGGPDTQYF
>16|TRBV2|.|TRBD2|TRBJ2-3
TGTGCCAGCACTTCCCGCGGGAGGCGGGCGACCGATACGCAGTATTTT
CASTSRGRRATDTQYF
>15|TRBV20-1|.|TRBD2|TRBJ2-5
TGCAGTGCTCTATCGACTAGCGGAAATCAAGAGACCCAGTACTTC
CSALSTSGNQETQYF
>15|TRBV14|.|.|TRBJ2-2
TGTGCCAGCAGCCAAGTAATTCGTAACACCGGGGAGCTGTTTTTT
CASSQVIRNTGELFF
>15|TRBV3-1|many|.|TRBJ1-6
TGTGCCAGCAGCCAAGGGTACCCAGGGTTTTCACCCCTCCACTTT
CASSQGYPGFSPLHF